This T cell receptor beta chain comes out of a study of cytomegalovirus exposure and HLA in healthy donors. Study-level results: DRB1 showed the most TCR associations and HLA-C the fewest in a later analysis, as rates varied by HLA locus. When the data were analyzed later, several of the most significant clusters appeared to be linked to common viral pathogens.

A multiplex PCR was run with 60 Vbeta primers and 13 Jbeta primers. Sequenced by immunoSEQ multiplex PCR; TCRdb stores in-frame clones only, minus some. The profile covers about 67,000 clones, with around 77% appearing a single time and around 4.7% taken by the ten largest. A remark on this clone: What it recognizes is unknown.

V lost 1 base, J lost 4 bases, and 11 bases lay in between. The CDR3 is made up of 15 amino acids. The germline CDR1 and CDR2 sequences are SEHNR and FQNEAQ (reference sequence). Sequencing input: PBMCs. The TCR originated in a woman under 40 in good health and CMV-seronegative. The chain recombines TRBV7-9 with TRBJ1-5, with a possible D match to TRBD1 (6 bases). The CDR3 nucleotides read TGTGCCAGCAGCTTAGGGACAGCGCAAAATCAGCCCCAGCATTTT. This codes for CASSLGTAQNQPQHF.